This TCR beta chain was recovered during a study of early T cells in non-severe SARS-CoV-2 infection. This clonotype was recorded at least ten times. Its specificity is not known. A junction boundary mismatches the germline segment, possibly from a read error. This CDR3 is 13 amino acids long. From germline, CDR1 is SGHTA and CDR2 FQGNSA. Whole-study findings and limits: In VDJdb matching, anti-spike CD8 responses were favored while private and CD4 specificities went missing.

Individual cDNA molecules were tagged with unique molecular identifiers. TCRdb re-analysed the 5' RACE reads in MiXCR, keeping a single row per CDR3 protein. Of around 99,000 distinct CDR3 sequences in the sample, approximately 17% are singletons; the top ten hold 4.5% to 6.5%. This sequence joins TRBV7-2 and TRBJ2-1; no clear D gene. The sequence derives from an adult who was a healthcare worker with PCR-confirmed SARS-CoV-2 infection or an uninfected control (not recorded which). Sequencing used whole blood, obtained at baseline. This CDR3 is CASSLEVRSEEFF. The DNA for the CDR3 is TGTGCCAGCAGCTTAGAGGTAAGATCTGAGGAGTTCTTC. The whole variable domain, filled in from reference TRBV7-2 and TRBJ2-1, reads GAGVSQSPSNKVTEKGKDVELRCDPISGHTALYWYRQSLGQGLEFLIYFQGNSAPDKSGLPSDRFSAERTGGSVSTLTIQRTQQEDSAVYLCASSLEVRSEEFFGPGTRLTVL.